Listed below are T cell receptor beta chains from one sample, sequenced in a study of persistence of HIV-infected CD4 T cells. Profiling relied on immunoSEQ multiplex PCR, and the TCRdb table lists in-frame clones only, not all of them. The table lists 25,000 to 35,000 clones, approximately 80% of them singletons. For these receptors, no antigen is known. The material was CD4+ T cells sorted from PBMCs after approximately 19-hour stimulation, obtained from a patient who received antiretroviral therapy. Every receptor here comes from an adult woman with HIV who was CMV-seropositive. Both conserved end residues are part of each CDR3. Each record gives: J gene, V gene, CDR3 protein.

TRBJ2-3	TRBV12-3/TRBV12-4	CASSSPGGATQYF
TRBJ1-3	TRBV6-5	CASKVFSGNTIYF
TRBJ1-3	TRBV30	CAWSVWGTEAGNTIYF
TRBJ2-1	TRBV18	CASSPGLDHNEQFF
TRBJ2-3	TRBV24-1	CATSDLADTQYF
TRBJ1-1	TRBV11-2	CASSLERNTEAFF
TRBJ2-7	TRBV7-2	CASSLAGGAYEQYF
TRBJ1-2	TRBV27	CASSLMDRGLRAGGYTF
TRBJ1-5	TRBV6-5	CASRPTGSGNQPQHF
TRBJ1-2	TRBV3-1/TRBV3-2	CASSQVPRDTYGYTF
TRBJ2-3	TRBV29-1	CSVNSGGTDTQYF
TRBJ1-4	TRBV6-1	CASSESILATNEKLFF
TRBJ1-2	TRBV7-2	CASSFYRTGSIGYTF
TRBJ2-1	TRBV6-5	CASSYTDNEQFF
TRBJ2-3	TRBV24-1	CATSDPDRKTDTQYF
TRBJ2-6	TRBV10-3	CAARQGSSGANVLTF
TRBJ2-3	TRBV24-1	CATSDIRVNTDTQYF
TRBJ1-5	TRBV12-5	CASGPPGQFSHQPQHF
TRBJ1-4	TRBV30	CAWRLIVPGNEKLFF
TRBJ2-3	TRBV29-1	CSVSGGGTDTQYF
TRBJ1-2	TRBV6-5	CASKGLRQSYGYTF
TRBJ1-2	TRBV6-5	CASTRLGGQNYGYTF
TRBJ2-2	TRBV7-8	CASSLGKISGSFVGELFF
TRBJ1-6	TRBV15	CATSRDRSAGSPLHF
TRBJ2-1	TRBV6-5	CASSPRVQLTPQQFF
TRBJ1-4	TRBV9	CASSARDGYNEKLFF
TRBJ2-7	TRBV5-1	CASSALAGGLSSSYEQYF
TRBJ2-3	TRBV7-3	CASSLASGWDTQYF
TRBJ2-3	TRBV2	CASSTQLAGLDTQYF
TRBJ1-2	TRBV4-1	CASSLGQGDGYTF
TRBJ1-4	TRBV10-2	CASSEGENEKLFF
TRBJ1-4	TRBV6-5	CATTGIGEKLFF
TRBJ1-2	TRBV5-1	CASSTGQATDGYTF
TRBJ1-1	TRBV5-1	CASHYQASNAEAFF
TRBJ1-3	TRBV29-1	CSGQSSGNTIYF
TRBJ2-7	TRBV5-1	CASSLGGTFYEQYF
TRBJ1-1	TRBV7-9	CASSPRGGQANTEAFF
TRBJ1-1	TRBV3-1/TRBV3-2	CASSKTGSGTEAFF
TRBJ2-7	TRBV6-5	CASSHDRRVMNEQYF
TRBJ2-5	TRBV2	CASSDGFSTGTQYF
TRBJ2-1	TRBV6-4	CASSDSSSGGSSYNEQFF
TRBJ1-5	TRBV19	CASRLDRGPQHF